The 32 T cell receptor beta chains below all came from one sample that was sequenced in a study of T cell responses to AZD1222 COVID-19 vaccine. This table comes from immunoSEQ multiplex PCR, and its TCRdb copy is limited to in-frame clones, with some not included. The sample lists about 99,000 clones, approximately 88% occurring once. Sequencing used peripheral blood, obtained on day 0 of AZD1222 vaccination. The receptors derive from an adult in good health.

V usage is TRBV3-1 (or the pseudogene TRBV3-2) and J usage is TRBJ2-5; 8 bases are a match to TRBD2. This CDR3 is 15 amino acids long. Germline lookup yields CDR1 LGHDT and CDR2 YNNKEL (reference sequence). Germline trimming cut 1 base from V and 4 bases from J; bases unmatched to any gene: 5. CDR3 amino acids: CASSQALAGLETQYF. Written as DNA, the CDR3 is TGTGCCAGCAGCCAAGCATTAGCGGGACTAGAGACCCAGTACTTC.

The chain has TRBV7-8 and TRBJ2-1; D is possibly TRBD1 or TRBD2 (5 bases each). Per germline, CDR1 SGHVS and CDR2 FQNEAQ. CDR3 length: 15 amino acids. The V gene lost 2 bases and the J gene lost 0 bases, with 8 bases spanning the gap. CDR3 DNA: TGTGCCAGCAGCTTACAGGGAGTCTCCTACAATGAGCAGTTCTTC. Encoded protein: CASSLQGVSYNEQFF. The variable domain in full, completed from reference TRBV7-8 and TRBJ2-1, reads GAGVSQSPRYKVAKRGQDVALRCDPISGHVSLFWYQQALGQGPEFLTYFQNEAQLDKSGLPSDRFFAERPEGSVSTLKIQRTQQEDSAVYLCASSLQGVSYNEQFFGPGTRLTVL.

V gene TRBV29-1 combines with J gene TRBJ2-3; D is unresolved. CDR3 size: 12 residues. Germline assignment: CDR1 SQVTM and CDR2 ANQGSEA. V lost 0 bases, J lost 5 bases, and 6 bases lay in between. CDR3: CSVEEGLDTQYF. The CDR3 bases are TGCAGCGTTGAAGAAGGGCTAGATACGCAGTATTTT.

The rearrangement uses TRBV7-2 and TRBJ1-3, with unresolved D. V was clipped by 1 base and J by 0 bases, with 13 bases between them. The germline gives CDR1 SGHTA, CDR2 FQGNSA. The CDR3 is 17 amino acids. CDR3 residues: CASSLERTPSSGNTIYF. CDR3 nucleotide sequence: TGTGCCAGCAGCTTAGAGAGGACCCCGAGCTCTGGAAACACCATATATTTT.

The V gene is TRBV30, the J gene TRBJ2-5, with D tentatively TRBD2 (6 bases). V was pared by 2 bases and J by 5 bases, with 21 bases between. The CDR3 loop spans 16 amino acids. The germline gives CDR1 GTSNPN, CDR2 SVGIG (reference sequence). Written as DNA, the CDR3 is TGTGCCTGGAGTAACCCCGGTCCGGGAGTCCGGGAGACCCAGTACTTC. Protein product: CAWSNPGPGVRETQYF.

With regard to this clone: Other nucleotide sequences in the sample specify the same CDR3. The V call is TRBV7-8, the J call TRBJ2-1, with D possibly TRBD2 on 5 matching bases. The CDR3 loop spans 12 amino acids. Germline CDR1 and CDR2: SGHVS and FQNEAQ. V shed 8 bases and J shed 4 bases, with 9 bases lying between them. The chain's CDR3 is CASSPGYNEQFF. CDR3 bases: TGTGCCAGCTCTCCGGGATACAATGAGCAGTTCTTC.

The V and J genes are TRBV11-2 and TRBJ1-1, with a weak D call TRBD1 (6 bases). This CDR3 spans 15 amino acids. The V and J ends lost 5 bases and 1 base respectively, with 14 bases between them. The germline V gene has CDR1 SGHAT and CDR2 FQNNGV. This CDR3 is CASSKHGTSNTEAFF. The DNA of the CDR3 is TGTGCCAGCAGCAAACACGGGACATCGAACACTGAAGCTTTCTTT.

The CDR3 loop is CASSRSSYEQYF. Written as DNA, the CDR3 is TGTGCCAGCAGCCGCTCCTCCTACGAGCAGTACTTC. The J gene is TRBJ2-7, the V gene TRBV3-1 (or the pseudogene TRBV3-2); D unresolved. Germline values: CDR1 LGHDT, CDR2 YNNKEL (reference sequence). With 4 bases removed from V and 0 bases from J, the gap between germline ends came to 4 bases. CDR3 length: 12 residues.

The chain is built from TRBV6-1 and TRBJ1-1; D remains unclear. Trimming took 3 bases from V and 0 from J, leaving 14 bases between them. From germline, CDR1 is MNHNS and CDR2 SASEGT. The length of the CDR3 is 16 residues. As DNA, the CDR3 is TGTGCCAGCAGTGAGCACCCGGGAGCGATGAACACTGAAGCTTTCTTT. Translation gives CASSEHPGAMNTEAFF.

CDR3 loop: CASTPHQGPQETQYF. The CDR3 region has the DNA TGTGCCAGCACCCCACATCAGGGGCCTCAAGAGACCCAGTACTTC. The chain couples TRBV6-6 to TRBJ2-5; a weak D match, TRBD1 (6 bases). V was trimmed by 7 bases and J by 2 bases, leaving 17 bases between them. Germline V gives CDR1 MNHNY, CDR2 SVGAGI (reference sequence). This CDR3 has 15 amino acids.

The chain uses TRBV3-1 (or the pseudogene TRBV3-2) and TRBJ2-7; 11 bases match TRBD1. The CDR3 has 15 residues. V gave up 5 bases and J gave up 1 base; unmatched junction bases: 4. CDR1 LGHDT and CDR2 YNNKEL come from the germline V gene (reference sequence). CDR3 DNA sequence: TGTGCCAGCAGCTACGGGACAGGGGGGTCCTACGAGCAGTACTTC. Residues: CASSYGTGGSYEQYF.

The rearrangement uses TRBV5-1 and TRBJ2-3; TRBD2 aligns across 10 bases. CDR1 and CDR2 from the germline V gene are SGHRS and YFSETQ. There are 15 residues in the CDR3. V trimming: 0 bases; J trimming: 3 bases; junction bases outside the gene matches: 1. CDR3 region: CASSLASGSTDTQYF. As DNA, the CDR3 is TGCGCCAGCAGCTTGGCTAGCGGGAGTACAGATACGCAGTATTTT.

The chain is built from TRBV5-1 and TRBJ1-1, with no clear D. CDR3 length: 14 residues. The germline V and J ends were trimmed by 3 bases and 4 bases, with 13 bases remaining between them. Germline CDR1 SGHRS, CDR2 YFSETQ. Here the CDR3 DNA reads TGCGCCAGCAGCTGGGATTTGGAGACCACTGAAGCTTTCTTT. This translates into CASSWDLETTEAFF.

The rearrangement links TRBV6-4 to TRBJ1-2, with D tentatively TRBD1 (5 bases). Germline values: CDR1 MRHNA, CDR2 SNTAGT. V was trimmed by 6 bases and J by 1 base, leaving 6 bases between them. CDR3 length: 12 residues. Written as DNA, the CDR3 is TGTGCCAGCAGGGGGGATAACTATGGCTACACCTTC. Translating it yields CASRGDNYGYTF.

The chain carries TRBV18 and TRBJ1-4, with D hard to call. The V and J ends lost 4 bases and 0 bases respectively, with 9 bases between them. Germline CDR1 KGHSH, CDR2 LQKENI. The CDR3 is made up of 15 amino acids. CDR3 bases: TGTGCCAGCTCACGCGGAAATCCAACTAATGAAAAACTGTTTTTT. Its protein is CASSRGNPTNEKLFF.

V gene TRBV3-1 (or the pseudogene TRBV3-2) combines with J gene TRBJ2-5, with D possibly matching TRBD2 (6 bases). The CDR3 contains 12 residues. The germline gives CDR1 LGHDT, CDR2 YNNKEL (reference sequence). V lost 4 bases and J lost 5, with 8 bases in between. CDR3 in amino acids: CASSRGDETQYF. The DNA for the CDR3 is TGTGCCAGCAGCCGGGGGGATGAGACCCAGTACTTC.

The chain combines TRBV6-5 with TRBJ2-7; D is unresolved. CDR3 size: 15 residues. Germline lookup yields CDR1 MNHEY and CDR2 SVGAGI. Trimming took off 0 bases at V and 1 base at J, with 10 bases between the two ends. The CDR3, as DNA: TGTGCCAGCAGTTACTCGGGTCACTCGTCCTACGAGCAGTACTTC. It specifies CASSYSGHSSYEQYF.

J is TRBJ1-2 and V is TRBV4-1, with 11 positions matching TRBD1. CDR3 length: 16 residues. Losses at the gene ends were 0 bases for V and 2 bases for J; bases not matched to a gene: 2. Germline V gene lookup returns CDR1 MGHRA and CDR2 YSYEKL. CDR3 nucleotides: TGCGCCAGCAGCCAAGAGTGGACAGGGGGCAACTATGGCTACACCTTC. Its protein product is CASSQEWTGGNYGYTF.

The chain couples TRBV6-1 to TRBJ2-3, with D uncertain. Per the germline V gene, CDR1 is MNHNS and CDR2 is SASEGT. The ends were cut back, 1 base at V and 4 bases at J, with 15 bases in the middle. The CDR3 length is 16 residues. This CDR3 is CASSEDRFSLPDTQYF. CDR3 nucleotides: TGTGCCAGCAGTGAAGACCGGTTCTCCCTCCCAGATACGCAGTATTTT.

The chain combines TRBV28 with TRBJ1-1, with 10 bases identical to TRBD1. The CDR3 spans 17 residues. The junction had 11 bases not matched to a gene; V was cut back by 3 bases and J by 4 bases. Germline V gene sequence: CDR1 MDHEN, CDR2 SYDVKM. Here the CDR3 DNA reads TGTGCCAGCAGTTTGTCCGGGACAGGGGAAATACGCACTGAAGCTTTCTTT. This sequence encodes CASSLSGTGEIRTEAFF. Based on the CDR3 plus reference TRBV28 and TRBJ1-1, the full variable domain is DVKVTQSSRYLVKRTGEKVFLECVQDMDHENMFWYRQDPGLGLRLIYFSYDVKMKEKGDIPEGYSVSREKKERFSLILESASTNQTSMYLCASSLSGTGEIRTEAFFGQGTRLTVV.

The V and J genes are TRBV9 and TRBJ2-1; 7 bases agree with TRBD2. The V segment lost 2 bases and the J segment 5 bases; nucleotides outside the gene matches: 10. CDR3 length: 16 amino acids. Germline V CDR1 and CDR2: SGDLS, YYNGEE. The CDR3 spells CASSVNPGTINNEQFF. Here the CDR3 DNA reads TGTGCCAGCAGCGTCAACCCCGGGACTATCAACAATGAGCAGTTCTTC. Together with reference TRBV9 and TRBJ2-1, the CDR3 gives the full variable domain: DSGVTQTPKHLITATGQRVTLRCSPRSGDLSVYWYQQSLDQGLQFLIQYYNGEERAKGNILERFSAQQFPDLHSELNLSSLELGDSALYFCASSVNPGTINNEQFFGPGTRLTVL.

This chain joins TRBV29-1 and TRBJ1-3; D is possibly TRBD1 (6 bases). This CDR3 is built from 16 residues. Germline V gene sequence: CDR1 SQVTM, CDR2 ANQGSEA. Trimming shortened V by 7 bases and J by 2 bases, and 21 bases separated the two germline ends. CDR3 coding DNA: TGCAGCGCAGGGGTTTACTACGAATCAACTGGAAACACCATATATTTT. This codes for CSAGVYYESTGNTIYF.

The chain employs TRBV4-1 and TRBJ1-2; TRBD1 matches at 9 bases. With V trimmed by 2 bases and J by 6 bases, 7 bases remained unmatched. Germline CDR1 reads MGHRA; CDR2 reads YSYEKL. This CDR3 contains 15 residues. CDR3 nucleotides: TGCGCCAGCAGCCAACCGGGACAGGGAAGTAATGGCTACACCTTC. Protein sequence: CASSQPGQGSNGYTF.

V gene TRBV6-4 combines with J gene TRBJ1-2; 7 bases align to TRBD1. V was pared by 5 bases and J by 5 bases, with 8 bases of the junction left unmatched. The germline V gene encodes CDR1 MRHNA and CDR2 SNTAGT. The CDR3 covers 14 residues. CDR3 sequence reads: CASSTGDASYGYTF. CDR3 bases: TGTGCCAGCAGTACAGGGGACGCGAGTTATGGCTACACCTTC.

The CDR3 loop is CASSIRASSDTQYF. The CDR3, as DNA: TGTGCCAGCAGCATACGCGCTAGCTCAGATACGCAGTATTTT. The chain carries TRBV6-5 and TRBJ2-3; D might be TRBD2 (5 bases). V lost 6 bases to trimming and J lost 4 bases, with 14 bases between them. The germline V gene encodes CDR1 MNHEY and CDR2 SVGAGI. The CDR3 runs to 14 residues.

The chain recombines TRBV11-2 with TRBJ2-5; 9 bases align to TRBD1. This CDR3 region has 18 residues. Germline lookup yields CDR1 SGHAT and CDR2 FQNNGV. V trimming: 5 bases; J trimming: 5 bases; junction bases outside the gene matches: 18. CDR3 loop: CASSQRGRPTGGKETQYF. The DNA of the CDR3 is TGTGCCAGCAGCCAAAGGGGGAGGCCGACAGGGGGGAAGGAGACCCAGTACTTC.

The genes are TRBV5-4 and TRBJ2-7, with 7 bases matching TRBD1. This CDR3 contains 14 residues. Germline V lookup: CDR1 SGHNT, CDR2 YYREEE (reference sequence). V lost 4 bases, J lost 1 base, and 5 bases stayed unmatched. The CDR3 protein is CASSSQTGSYEQYF. CDR3 coding DNA: TGTGCCAGCAGCAGCCAGACAGGGTCCTACGAGCAGTACTTC. Supplemented by reference TRBV5-4 and TRBJ2-7, the full variable domain reads ETGVTQSPTHLIKTRGQQVTLRCSSQSGHNTVSWYQQALGQGPQFIFQYYREEENGRGNFPPRFSGLQFPNYSSELNVNALELDDSALYLCASSSQTGSYEQYFGPGTRLTVT.

The chain uses TRBV11-2 and TRBJ2-3, with D hard to call. Per the germline V gene, CDR1 is SGHAT and CDR2 is FQNNGV. The CDR3 is 14 amino acids. Trimming stripped 1 base from V and 2 bases from J, with 7 bases between. CDR3 sequence reads: CASSLGSFTDTQYF. CDR3 DNA: TGTGCCAGCAGCTTAGGGTCGTTCACAGATACGCAGTATTTT.

V gene TRBV18 combines with J gene TRBJ1-5, with 10 bases aligning to TRBD1. The germline CDR1 and CDR2 sequences are KGHSH and LQKENI. V lost 4 bases, J lost 6 bases, and 6 bases stayed unmatched. CDR3 size: 15 residues. CDR3 DNA sequence: TGTGCCAGCTCACGTTATGGACAGGGGGTTCAGCCCCAGCATTTT. Translation gives CASSRYGQGVQPQHF. Using reference TRBV18 and TRBJ1-5 for the parts outside the CDR3, the full variable domain is NAGVMQNPRHLVRRRGQEARLRCSPMKGHSHVYWYRQLPEEGLKFMVYLQKENIIDESGMPKERFSAEFPKEGPSILRIQQVVRGDSAAYFCASSRYGQGVQPQHFGDGTRLSIL.

A single count supports this clone. CDR3 amino acids: CSVARKTGTNYGYTF. DNA of the CDR3: TGCAGCGTTGCGCGTAAGACAGGGACGAACTATGGCTACACCTTC. This chain joins TRBV29-1 and TRBJ1-2; TRBD1 matches 7 bases. V lost 4 bases and J lost 2; bases outside the gene matches: 10. CDR1 and CDR2 (germline): SQVTM, ANQGSEA. The CDR3 consists of 15 residues.

In its sample, this clone was seen once. The rearrangement links TRBV5-6 to TRBJ2-2; D uncertain. The CDR3 is made up of 16 amino acids. The V and J ends lost 0 bases and 4 bases respectively, with 13 bases between them. CDR1 is SGHDT, CDR2 YYEEEE, per germline. CDR3 DNA sequence: TGTGCCAGCAGCTTGGGTCACCTAACCGCCACCGGGGAGCTGTTTTTT. Translated: CASSLGHLTATGELFF.

The V call is TRBV10-3, the J call TRBJ2-1, with D possibly matching TRBD1 (6 bases). Germline V gene data show CDR1 as ENHRY and CDR2 as SYGVKD. The CDR3 is made up of 15 amino acids. V gave up 6 bases and J gave up 7 bases, with 19 bases separating them. The CDR3 loop reads CAISGKLRGGNEQFF. CDR3 coding DNA: TGTGCCATCAGCGGGAAGCTCAGGGGTGGTAATGAGCAGTTCTTC.